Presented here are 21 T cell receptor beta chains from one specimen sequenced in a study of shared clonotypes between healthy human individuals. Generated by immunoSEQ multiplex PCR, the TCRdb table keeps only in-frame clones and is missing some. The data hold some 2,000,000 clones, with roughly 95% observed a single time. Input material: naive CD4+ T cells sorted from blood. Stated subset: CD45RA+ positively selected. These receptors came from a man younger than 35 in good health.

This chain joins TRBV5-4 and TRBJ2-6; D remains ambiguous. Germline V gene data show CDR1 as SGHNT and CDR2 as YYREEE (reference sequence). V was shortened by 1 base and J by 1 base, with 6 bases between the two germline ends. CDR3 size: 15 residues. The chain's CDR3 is CASSLPGSGANVLTF. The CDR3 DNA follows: TGTGCCAGCAGCTTGCCCGGGTCTGGGGCCAACGTCCTGACTTTC.

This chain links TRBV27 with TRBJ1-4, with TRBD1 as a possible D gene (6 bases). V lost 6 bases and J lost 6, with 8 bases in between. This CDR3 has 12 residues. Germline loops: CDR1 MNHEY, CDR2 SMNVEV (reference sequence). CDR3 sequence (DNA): TGTGCCAGCAGCACAGGGCATGAAAAACTGTTTTTT. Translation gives CASSTGHEKLFF.

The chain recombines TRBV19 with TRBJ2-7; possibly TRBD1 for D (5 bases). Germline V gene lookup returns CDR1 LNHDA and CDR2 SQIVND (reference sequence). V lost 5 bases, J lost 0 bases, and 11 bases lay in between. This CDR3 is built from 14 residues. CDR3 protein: CASSPMTDSYEQYF. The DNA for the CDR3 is TGTGCCAGTAGTCCGATGACAGACTCCTACGAGCAGTACTTC.

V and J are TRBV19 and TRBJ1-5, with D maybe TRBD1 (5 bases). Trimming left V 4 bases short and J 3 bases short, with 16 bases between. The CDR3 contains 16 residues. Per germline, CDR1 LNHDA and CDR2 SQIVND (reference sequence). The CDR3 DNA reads TGTGCCAGTAGTAGTGGGGGAAACCCCTACAATCAGCCCCAGCATTTT. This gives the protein CASSSGGNPYNQPQHF.

The CDR3 DNA sequence: TGTGCCAGCAGTCCGGGACACCGCTACAATGAGCAGTTCTTC. Residues: CASSPGHRYNEQFF. The gene calls are TRBV11-2 and TRBJ2-1, with TRBD1 as a possible D gene (6 bases). With 6 bases removed from V and 3 bases from J, the gap between germline ends came to 12 bases. The germline V gene encodes CDR1 SGHAT and CDR2 FQNNGV. The CDR3 covers 14 residues.

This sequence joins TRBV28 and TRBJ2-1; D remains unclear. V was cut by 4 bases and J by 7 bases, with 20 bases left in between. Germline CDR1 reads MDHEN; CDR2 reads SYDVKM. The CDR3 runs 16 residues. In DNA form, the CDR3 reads TGTGCCAGCAGTTCCTCGGGTATACGGGCTTTGAATGAGCAGTTCTTC. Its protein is CASSSSGIRALNEQFF.

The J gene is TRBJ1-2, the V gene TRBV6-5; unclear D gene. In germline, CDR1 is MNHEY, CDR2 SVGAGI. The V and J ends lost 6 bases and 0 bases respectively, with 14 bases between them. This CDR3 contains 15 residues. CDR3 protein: CASRTIPGANYGYTF. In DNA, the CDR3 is TGTGCCAGCAGGACTATTCCCGGGGCTAACTATGGCTACACCTTC.

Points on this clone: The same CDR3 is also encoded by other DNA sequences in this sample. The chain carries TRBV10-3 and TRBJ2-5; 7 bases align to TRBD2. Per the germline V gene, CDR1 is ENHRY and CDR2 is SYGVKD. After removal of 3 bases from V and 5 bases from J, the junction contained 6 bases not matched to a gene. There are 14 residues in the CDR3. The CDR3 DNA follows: TGTGCCATCAGTGATTCGGGGGGAGGGGAGACCCAGTACTTC. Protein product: CAISDSGGGETQYF.

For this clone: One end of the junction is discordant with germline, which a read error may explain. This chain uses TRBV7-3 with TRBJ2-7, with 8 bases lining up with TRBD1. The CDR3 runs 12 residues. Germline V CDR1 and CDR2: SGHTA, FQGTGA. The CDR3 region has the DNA TGTGCCAGCAGCTTGCAGGGGGCGCAGGTTCACTTC. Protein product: CASSLQGAQVHF. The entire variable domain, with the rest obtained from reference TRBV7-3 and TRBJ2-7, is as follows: GAGVSQTPSNKVTEKGKYVELRCDPISGHTALYWYRQSLGQGPEFLIYFQGTGAADDSGLPNDRFFAVRPEGSVSTLKIQRTERGDSAVYLCASSLQGAQVHFGPGTRLTVT.

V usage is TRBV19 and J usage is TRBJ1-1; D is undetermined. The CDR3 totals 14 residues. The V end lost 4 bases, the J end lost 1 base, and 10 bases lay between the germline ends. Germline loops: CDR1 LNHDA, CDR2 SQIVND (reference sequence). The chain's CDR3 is CASSSTDTNTEAFF. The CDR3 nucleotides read TGTGCCAGTAGTAGCACAGACACGAACACTGAAGCTTTCTTT.

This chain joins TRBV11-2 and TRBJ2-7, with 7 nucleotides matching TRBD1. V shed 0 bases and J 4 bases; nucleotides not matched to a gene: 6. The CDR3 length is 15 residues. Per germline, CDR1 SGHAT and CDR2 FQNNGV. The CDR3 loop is CASSLDRPGGYEQYF. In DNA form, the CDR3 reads TGTGCCAGCAGCTTAGATAGGCCAGGGGGTTACGAGCAGTACTTC.

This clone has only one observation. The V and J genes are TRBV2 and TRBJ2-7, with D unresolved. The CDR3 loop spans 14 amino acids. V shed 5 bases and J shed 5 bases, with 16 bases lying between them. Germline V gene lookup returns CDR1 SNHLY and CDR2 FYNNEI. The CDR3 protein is CASSTRTALNEQYF. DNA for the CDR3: TGTGCCAGCAGTACCCGGACCGCCTTGAACGAGCAGTACTTC.

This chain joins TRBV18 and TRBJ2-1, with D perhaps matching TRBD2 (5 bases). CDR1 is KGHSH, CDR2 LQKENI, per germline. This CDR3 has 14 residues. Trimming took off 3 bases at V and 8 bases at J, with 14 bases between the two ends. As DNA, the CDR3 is TGTGCCAGCTCACCCCCCTCGGGGAGCGATGAGCAGTTCTTC. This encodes CASSPPSGSDEQFF.

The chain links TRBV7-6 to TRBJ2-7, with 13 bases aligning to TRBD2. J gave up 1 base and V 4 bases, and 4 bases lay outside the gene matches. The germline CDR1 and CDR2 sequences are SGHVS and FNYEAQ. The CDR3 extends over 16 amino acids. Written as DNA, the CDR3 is TGTGCCAGCAGCTCAAGACTAGCGGGAGGTTCCTACGAGCAGTACTTC. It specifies CASSSRLAGGSYEQYF.

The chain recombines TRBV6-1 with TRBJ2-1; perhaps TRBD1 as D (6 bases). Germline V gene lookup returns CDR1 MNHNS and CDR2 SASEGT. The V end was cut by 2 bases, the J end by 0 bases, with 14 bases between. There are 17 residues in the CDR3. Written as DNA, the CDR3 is TGTGCCAGCAGTGAATGGGGGACATCTAGCTCCTACAATGAGCAGTTCTTC. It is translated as CASSEWGTSSSYNEQFF.

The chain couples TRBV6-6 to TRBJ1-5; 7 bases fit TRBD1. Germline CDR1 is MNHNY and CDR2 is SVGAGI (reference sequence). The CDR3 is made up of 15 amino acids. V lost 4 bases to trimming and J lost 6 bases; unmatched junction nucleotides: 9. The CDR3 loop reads CASSSQGTAFQPQHF. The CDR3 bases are TGTGCCAGCAGTTCCCAAGGGACAGCATTTCAGCCCCAGCATTTT.

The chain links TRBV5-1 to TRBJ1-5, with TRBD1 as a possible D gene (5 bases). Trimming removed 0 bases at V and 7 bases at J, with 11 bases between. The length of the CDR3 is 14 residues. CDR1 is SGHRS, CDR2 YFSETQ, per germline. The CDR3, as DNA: TGCGCCAGCAGCTTGGCAGGGTCGGGCCAGCCCCAGCATTTT. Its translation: CASSLAGSGQPQHF.

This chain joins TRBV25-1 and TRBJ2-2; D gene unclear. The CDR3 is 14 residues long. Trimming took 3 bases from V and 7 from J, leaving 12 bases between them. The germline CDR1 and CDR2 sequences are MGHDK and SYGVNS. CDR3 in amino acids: CASSDQRRSGELFF. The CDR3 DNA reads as TGTGCCAGCAGTGACCAGCGAAGAAGCGGGGAGCTGTTTTTT.

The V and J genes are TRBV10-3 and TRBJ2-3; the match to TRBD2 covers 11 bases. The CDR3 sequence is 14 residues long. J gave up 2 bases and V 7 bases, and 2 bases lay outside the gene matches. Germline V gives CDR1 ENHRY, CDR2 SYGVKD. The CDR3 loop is CAITTSGATDTQYF. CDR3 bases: TGTGCCATCACGACTAGCGGGGCCACAGATACGCAGTATTTT.

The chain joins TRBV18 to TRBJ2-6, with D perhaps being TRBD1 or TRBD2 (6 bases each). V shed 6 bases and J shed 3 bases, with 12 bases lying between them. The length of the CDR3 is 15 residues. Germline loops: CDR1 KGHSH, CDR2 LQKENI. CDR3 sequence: CASSKRGDGANVLTF. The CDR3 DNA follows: TGTGCCAGCTCGAAAAGGGGGGATGGGGCCAACGTCCTGACTTTC. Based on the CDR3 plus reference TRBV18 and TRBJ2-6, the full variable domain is NAGVMQNPRHLVRRRGQEARLRCSPMKGHSHVYWYRQLPEEGLKFMVYLQKENIIDESGMPKERFSAEFPKEGPSILRIQQVVRGDSAAYFCASSKRGDGANVLTFGAGSRLTVL.

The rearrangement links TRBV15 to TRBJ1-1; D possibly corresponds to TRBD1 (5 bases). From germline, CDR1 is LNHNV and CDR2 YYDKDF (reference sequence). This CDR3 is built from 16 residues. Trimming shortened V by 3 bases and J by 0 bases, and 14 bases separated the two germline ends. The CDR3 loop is CATSRGYDSMNTEAFF. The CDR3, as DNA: TGTGCCACCAGCAGGGGCTACGACAGCATGAACACTGAAGCTTTCTTT.